A selection of T cell receptor beta chains follows, all from one sample in a study of molecular identifiers for immune sequencing clone quantification. In TCRdb, the PCR reads were re-called with MiXCR into one record per CDR3 protein. The table shows over 600,000 distinct CDR3 sequences, with 20% occurring only once. The source material was naive CD8+ T cells from blood, with Jurkat cell RNA spiked in. The receptors were gathered from a human donor in good health. Some libraries in this study had Jurkat cell RNA spiked in. Each CDR3 is given with its conserved first and last residue. The D gene is left open where the match is weak. Rows may omit the clone size; those that give it use once, few, many or a size class.

clone size: many; V gene: TRBV20-1; D gene: TRBD1; J gene: TRBJ1-2; CDR3 length: 13; CDR3 DNA: TGCAGTGCTAGGGACAGGGAGAGCTATGGCTACACCTTC; CDR3 protein: CSARDRESYGYTF
clone size: few; V gene: TRBV7-9; D gene: TRBD2; J gene: TRBJ2-3; CDR3 length: 15; CDR3 DNA: TGTGCCAGCAGCTCTAGCGGGGCCTTGGCAGATACGCAGTATTTT; CDR3 protein: CASSSSGALADTQYF
clone size: NA; V gene: TRBV30; D gene: NA; J gene: TRBJ2-3; CDR3 length: 12; CDR3 DNA: TGTGCCTGGTGTGGGCTCACAGATACGCAGTATTTT; CDR3 protein: CAWCGLTDTQYF
clone size: few; V gene: TRBV7-2; D gene: NA; J gene: TRBJ1-2; CDR3 length: 15; CDR3 DNA: TGTGCCAGCAGCTCCACCTCAGCAGCTAACTATGGCTACACCTTC; CDR3 protein: CASSSTSAANYGYTF
clone size: many; V gene: TRBV6-2/TRBV6-3; D gene: NA; J gene: TRBJ1-5; CDR3 length: 13; CDR3 DNA: TGTGCCAGCAGTTCTTATATGGATCAGCCCCAGCATTTT; CDR3 protein: CASSSYMDQPQHF
clone size: many; V gene: TRBV6-2/TRBV6-3; D gene: NA; J gene: TRBJ1-2; CDR3 length: 12; CDR3 DNA: TGTGCCAGCAGCATATACCGGACAGACTACACCTTC; CDR3 protein: CASSIYRTDYTF
clone size: many; V gene: TRBV12-3/TRBV12-4; D gene: TRBD1; J gene: TRBJ2-7; CDR3 length: 12; CDR3 DNA: TGTGCCAGCTCCCAGGGGGCTTGGGAGCAGTACTTC; CDR3 protein: CASSQGAWEQYF
clone size: many; V gene: TRBV4-1; D gene: NA; J gene: TRBJ1-1; CDR3 length: 13; CDR3 DNA: TGCGCCAGCACACTACAGGGAAACACTGAAGCTTTCTTT; CDR3 protein: CASTLQGNTEAFF
clone size: many; V gene: TRBV7-6; D gene: NA; J gene: TRBJ2-2; CDR3 length: 14; CDR3 DNA: TGTGCCAGCAGCTTAGCGGTCTCCACCGGGGAGCTGTTTTTT; CDR3 protein: CASSLAVSTGELFF
clone size: many; V gene: TRBV5-1; D gene: TRBD1; J gene: TRBJ1-1; CDR3 length: 15; CDR3 DNA: TGCGCCAGCGGCGGGGACAGGGCGTTAGGGACTGAAGCTTTCTTT; CDR3 protein: CASGGDRALGTEAFF
clone size: many; V gene: TRBV14; D gene: NA; J gene: TRBJ2-3; CDR3 length: 15; CDR3 DNA: TGTGCCAGCAGCCAATTGGAGGCTCTCACAGATACGCAGTATTTT; CDR3 protein: CASSQLEALTDTQYF
clone size: NA; V gene: TRBV6-2/TRBV6-3; D gene: TRBD2; J gene: TRBJ2-7; CDR3 length: 17; CDR3 DNA: TGTGCCAGCAGCACACGGTTGACTCTAGCGGGAACCTACGAGCAGTACTTC; CDR3 protein: CASSTRLTLAGTYEQYF
clone size: many; V gene: TRBV5-1; D gene: NA; J gene: TRBJ1-2; CDR3 length: 14; CDR3 DNA: TGCGCCAGCAGCTTGGACAGTTTCGACTATGGCTACACCTTC; CDR3 protein: CASSLDSFDYGYTF
clone size: NA; V gene: TRBV14; D gene: NA; J gene: TRBJ2-7; CDR3 length: 15; CDR3 DNA: TGTGCCAGCAGCCAAGAGGATAGGGGGATCGGCGAGCAGTACTTC; CDR3 protein: CASSQEDRGIGEQYF
clone size: many; V gene: TRBV29-1; D gene: TRBD2; J gene: TRBJ2-3; CDR3 length: 16; CDR3 DNA: TGCAGCGTTGCCGGACTAGCGGTGGCGAGCACAGATACGCAGTATTTT; CDR3 protein: CSVAGLAVASTDTQYF
clone size: many; V gene: TRBV28; D gene: TRBD1; J gene: TRBJ1-6; CDR3 length: 14; CDR3 DNA: TGTGCCAGCAGTTTGGGACAGTATAATTCACCCCTCCACTTT; CDR3 protein: CASSLGQYNSPLHF
clone size: NA; V gene: TRBV20-1; D gene: TRBD2; J gene: TRBJ2-7; CDR3 length: 15; CDR3 DNA: TGCAGTGCCACCCGACTAGCGGAAATATCCTACGAGCAGTACTTC; CDR3 protein: CSATRLAEISYEQYF
clone size: many; V gene: TRBV30; D gene: NA; J gene: TRBJ1-2; CDR3 length: 12; CDR3 DNA: TGTGCCTGGAGTGGAGGGAACTATGGCTACACCTTC; CDR3 protein: CAWSGGNYGYTF
clone size: many; V gene: TRBV27; D gene: NA; J gene: TRBJ2-7; CDR3 length: 13; CDR3 DNA: TGTGCCAGCAGTCCCACTAGTTCCCCCGAGCAGTACTTC; CDR3 protein: CASSPTSSPEQYF
clone size: many; V gene: TRBV6-2/TRBV6-3; D gene: NA; J gene: TRBJ2-7; CDR3 length: 14; CDR3 DNA: TGTGCCAGCAGTCAATATCGGACAGACGACGAGCAGTACTTC; CDR3 protein: CASSQYRTDDEQYF
clone size: many; V gene: TRBV2; D gene: TRBD2; J gene: TRBJ2-7; CDR3 length: 18; CDR3 DNA: TGTGCCAGCAGTGGTGAGGGATCGACTAGCGGGTCCTCCTACGAGCAGTACTTC; CDR3 protein: CASSGEGSTSGSSYEQYF
clone size: NA; V gene: TRBV7-2; D gene: NA; J gene: TRBJ2-2; CDR3 length: 15; CDR3 DNA: TGTGCCAGCAGCTTAATTACTATCAACACCGGGGAGCTGTTTTTT; CDR3 protein: CASSLITINTGELFF
clone size: many; V gene: TRBV6-1; D gene: NA; J gene: TRBJ2-3; CDR3 length: 17; CDR3 DNA: TGTGCCAGCAGTATCCCCGGGGGCGAGCGGGGAGCGGATACGCAGTATTTT; CDR3 protein: CASSIPGGERGADTQYF
clone size: many; V gene: TRBV6-2/TRBV6-3; D gene: NA; J gene: TRBJ1-3; CDR3 length: 15; CDR3 DNA: TGTGCCAGCAGTTCGGGACTCTTCTCTGGAAACACCATATATTTT; CDR3 protein: CASSSGLFSGNTIYF
clone size: many; V gene: TRBV27; D gene: NA; J gene: TRBJ2-7; CDR3 length: 14; CDR3 DNA: TGTGCCAGCAGTTTACCGGGACCAGACTACGAGCAGTACTTC; CDR3 protein: CASSLPGPDYEQYF
clone size: many; V gene: TRBV30; D gene: TRBD1; J gene: TRBJ2-5; CDR3 length: 17; CDR3 DNA: TGTGCCTGGAGTGTACCGACAGGGGTTATAAGTTTGGAGACCCAGTACTTC; CDR3 protein: CAWSVPTGVISLETQYF
clone size: many; V gene: TRBV11-2; D gene: NA; J gene: TRBJ2-7; CDR3 length: 11; CDR3 DNA: TGTGCCAGCAGCCAGGTTGCCGAGCAGTACTTC; CDR3 protein: CASSQVAEQYF
clone size: many; V gene: TRBV4-3; D gene: NA; J gene: TRBJ1-2; CDR3 length: 15; CDR3 DNA: TGCGCCAGCAGCCAAGATCGAGTTTCTGGCTATGGCTACACCTTC; CDR3 protein: CASSQDRVSGYGYTF
clone size: many; V gene: TRBV5-4; D gene: TRBD1; J gene: TRBJ1-1; CDR3 length: 12; CDR3 DNA: TGTGCCACCGGACAGGGGCGGACTGAAGCTTTCTTT; CDR3 protein: CATGQGRTEAFF
clone size: NA; V gene: TRBV4-2; D gene: NA; J gene: TRBJ2-2; CDR3 length: 14; CDR3 DNA: TGTGCCAGCAGCCCTGGACTTGCTGCCGGGGAGTTGTTTTTT; CDR3 protein: CASSPGLAAGELFF
clone size: many; V gene: TRBV30; D gene: NA; J gene: TRBJ1-5; CDR3 length: 13; CDR3 DNA: TGTGCCTGGAGTGTCGGGTACAATCAGCCCCAGCATTTT; CDR3 protein: CAWSVGYNQPQHF
clone size: many; V gene: TRBV29-1; D gene: NA; J gene: TRBJ1-2; CDR3 length: 16; CDR3 DNA: TGCAGCGTTGAAGATCGGGAACTGAGTATAGGAGAAGGCTACACCTTC; CDR3 protein: CSVEDRELSIGEGYTF
clone size: many; V gene: TRBV20-1; D gene: NA; J gene: TRBJ1-1; CDR3 length: 14; CDR3 DNA: TGCAGTGCTAGAGGAATGATAGGGAGCACTGAAGCTTTCTTT; CDR3 protein: CSARGMIGSTEAFF
clone size: NA; V gene: TRBV9; D gene: NA; J gene: TRBJ2-7; CDR3 length: 14; CDR3 DNA: TGTGCCAGCAGCGCCTGGTCGGTGGGCTTCGAGCAGTACTTC; CDR3 protein: CASSAWSVGFEQYF